This TCR beta chain was identified in a study of tumor and adjacent non-tumor tissue in lung cancer. The V segment lost 4 bases and the J segment 3 bases; nucleotides outside the gene matches: 7. This CDR3 has 15 amino acids. Germline-derived CDR1 and CDR2 are DFQATT and SNEGSKA (reference sequence). This sample's RNA came from whole unsorted tissue. TCRbeta libraries were built with three rounds of nested PCR, modified from ARM-PCR. TCRdb re-analysed the multiplex PCR reads in MiXCR, keeping a single row per CDR3 protein. The table records about 93,000 distinct CDR3 sequences, 67% of them present only once.

This sequence originates from a man between 60 and 70 years old with non-small cell lung cancer. The V gene is TRBV20-1, the J gene TRBJ2-3; TRBD2 agrees at 10 bases. The sequencing sample was made of lung tumor tissue. This CDR3 reads CSAKQAGGPTDTQYF. For the CDR3, the DNA is TGCAGTGCTAAGCAAGCGGGGGGGCCGACAGATACGCAGTATTTT.